This TCR beta chain was retrieved from a study of regulatory T cells in long-lasting Graves disease. This clonotype showed up just once. The time point here: persistent/refractory GD, antithyroid drugs over 5 years with positive TRAb. The TCR library was made from RNA extracted from PBMCs. The TCR beta library used iRepertoire HTBI primers with Arm-PCR amplification of CDR3. TCRdb re-analysed the multiplex PCR reads in MiXCR, keeping a single row per CDR3 protein. The sample contains 350,000 to 450,000 distinct CDR3 sequences, 20% to 25% of which appear only once. The source of this sequence is a female donor with Graves disease. This specimen consisted of peripheral blood mononuclear cells (PBMCs), obtained when the disease was refractory, from a patient treated with antithyroid drugs.

CDR3 region: CASSFHRASSYNEQFF. In nucleotides, the CDR3 is TGTGCCAGCAGCTTTCACAGGGCGAGCTCCTACAATGAGCAGTTCTTC. The chain links TRBV5-5 to TRBJ2-1; the D gene is possibly TRBD1 (6 bases). The CDR3 is 16 residues long. Looked up from germline, CDR1 is SGHKS and CDR2 is YYEKEE (reference sequence). Trimming took 2 bases from V and 0 from J, leaving 12 bases between them.